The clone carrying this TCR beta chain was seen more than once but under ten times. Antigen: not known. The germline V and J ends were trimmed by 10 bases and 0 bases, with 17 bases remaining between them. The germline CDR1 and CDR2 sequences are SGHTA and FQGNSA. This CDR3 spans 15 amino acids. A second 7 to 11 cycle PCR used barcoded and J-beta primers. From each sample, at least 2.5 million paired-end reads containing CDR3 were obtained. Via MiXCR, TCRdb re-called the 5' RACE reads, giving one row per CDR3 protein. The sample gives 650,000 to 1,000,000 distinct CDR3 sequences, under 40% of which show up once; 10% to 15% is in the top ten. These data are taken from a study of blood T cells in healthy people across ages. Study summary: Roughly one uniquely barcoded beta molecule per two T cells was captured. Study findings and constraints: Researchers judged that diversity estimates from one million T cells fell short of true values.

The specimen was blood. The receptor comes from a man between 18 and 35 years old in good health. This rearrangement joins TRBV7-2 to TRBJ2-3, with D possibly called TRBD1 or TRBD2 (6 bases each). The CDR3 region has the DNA TGTGCCATCGACTGGGGGGCCCGTAGCACAGATACGCAGTATTTT. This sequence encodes CAIDWGARSTDTQYF.